This T cell receptor beta chain is from a study of beta chain features in type 1 diabetes. CD45RO/CCR7/CD25/CD127/CD95/CD27 separated CD4+ naive, central memory, regulatory and stem cell-like memory cells by sorting. The table lists this clone with a few counts. Other DNA sequences in this sample translate to the same CDR3. Expressed TCRB transcripts were sequenced after all isolated RNA was converted to cDNA. The data were produced by immunoSEQ multiplex PCR, yet TCRdb's version contains in-frame clones alone and is incomplete. The table includes 860,000 or so clones, about a sixth detected once. Germline CDR1 is KGHSH and CDR2 is LQKENI. The CDR3 has 13 residues. V was pared by 3 bases and J by 1 base, with 6 bases between.

Sequenced material: naive CD4+ T cells from blood. J is TRBJ2-5 and V is TRBV18; D remains unclear. The TCR sequence derives from a woman aged 18-29 years in good health. For the CDR3, the DNA is TGTGCCAGCTCACCGGGCGCCCAAGAGACCCAGTACTTC. It specifies CASSPGAQETQYF.